This T cell receptor beta chain is from a study of neoadjuvant anti-PD-1 for oral cavity cancer. Only in-frame clones appear in the TCRdb table, and some are missing; sequencing was by immunoSEQ multiplex PCR. Of more than 10,000 clones detected, roughly 69% appear once; the ten largest clones hold 2% to 2.5%. Trimming left V 8 bases short and J 1 base short, with 17 bases between. CDR1 PRHDT and CDR2 FYEKMQ come from the germline V gene (reference sequence). This CDR3 contains 15 residues. The J gene is TRBJ1-1, the V gene TRBV13; a weak D match, TRBD1 (5 bases). The sample in question was PBMCs, obtained before nivolumab (anti-PD-1) treatment. This clonotype originated in a person between 40 and 85 years old with oral cavity squamous cell carcinoma. The CDR3 is CASAERRGQNTEAFF. The CDR3 DNA follows: TGTGCCAGCGCTGAACGCCGGGGCCAGAACACTGAAGCTTTCTTT.